This T cell receptor (beta chain) came from a study of OX40 agonist ivuxolimab in advanced cancers. At the level of the study: A mean age of roughly 62 years, range about 20 to 85, was recorded, and 80% to 90% were male.

Assay used: immunoSEQ multiplex PCR; TCRdb lists only in-frame clones, some missing. This table holds over 100,000 clones, roughly 93% found once. The V and J ends lost 1 base and 2 bases, in that order; junction bases with no gene match: 4. This CDR3 contains 15 residues. CDR1 is SGHTS and CDR2 is YDEGEE in the germline V gene. The V and J genes are TRBV5-8 and TRBJ2-3; TRBD1 matches 7 bases. This sample comprised CD4+ or CD8+ T cells sorted from blood, obtained in a trial of the OX40 agonist ivuxolimab. The source of this sequence is an adult with an advanced solid tumor such as melanoma, head and neck, liver or kidney cancer. The CDR3 reads CASSLRDSYTDTQYF. DNA for the CDR3: TGTGCCAGCAGCTTGAGGGACAGCTACACAGATACGCAGTATTTT.